Listed below are T cell receptor beta chains from one sample, sequenced in a study of identical twins. TCRdb re-called the 5' RACE reads with MiXCR, one entry per CDR3 protein. The repertoire holds about 890,000 distinct CDR3 sequences, with over 9% as singletons. The sample was also reused in another study, on yellow fever vaccine responses in identical twins.

The sequencing input was PBMCs. Receptor source: a woman younger than 30 in good health. CDR3s include the opening cysteine and the closing phenylalanine or tryptophan. Fields, in order: D gene, clone size, J gene, V gene, CDR3 DNA, CDR3 protein. D genes are given only for firm matches. Some rows mark clone size as missing; the rest say once, few, many or name a class of expanded clone.

TRBD2 NA TRBJ2-5 TRBV20-1 TGCAGTGCTAGGCGGGGGGTGGGGGAGACCCAGTACTTC CSARRGVGETQYF
NA few TRBJ2-2 TRBV2 TGTGCCAGCAGCGATACGGGCGGTGGTAGCGGGGAGCTGTTTTTT CASSDTGGGSGELFF
NA many TRBJ2-7 TRBV10-2 TGCGCCAGCCGACCCGGGATTGGGTCCTACGAGCAGTACTTC CASRPGIGSYEQYF
NA few TRBJ1-2 TRBV6-5 TGTGCCAGCAGTTATGGGCAGGCGAACTATGGCTACACCTTC CASSYGQANYGYTF
NA few TRBJ2-6 TRBV9 TGTGCCAGCAGCGTAGACCCCTCTGGGGCCAACGTCCTGACTTTC CASSVDPSGANVLTF
TRBD2 NA TRBJ2-1 TRBV7-6 TGTACCAGCAGCTTAGCGGGGGCAGGGTCCAATGAGCAGTTCTTC CTSSLAGAGSNEQFF
TRBD2 few TRBJ2-1 TRBV15 TGTGCCATCTCATTGACTAGCGGCCGAAGAAACAATGAGCAGTTCTTC CAISLTSGRRNNEQFF
NA many TRBJ2-7 TRBV5-1 TGCGCCAGCAGCGTTGGCCCCTACGAGCAGTACTTC CASSVGPYEQYF
TRBD1 many TRBJ1-2 TRBV10-3 TGTGCCACCGAAGCCCACAGGGGGATGGGTGGCTACACCTTC CATEAHRGMGGYTF
NA once TRBJ2-4 TRBV11-2 TGTGCCAGCAGCCCCCGTCCCAAAAACATTCAGTACTTC CASSPRPKNIQYF
TRBD2 few TRBJ2-7 TRBV19 TGTGCCAGTAGTGTTTCGGGACTAGCGAACGAGCAGTACTTC CASSVSGLANEQYF
NA few TRBJ2-5 TRBV20-1 TGCAGTGCTAGACCCGGAGGGCCTGGGGAGACCCAGTACTTC CSARPGGPGETQYF
TRBD1 NA TRBJ2-3 TRBV6-2/TRBV6-3 TGTGCCAGCAGTTACCCGACAGGGAACGTACCAGATACGCAGTATTTT CASSYPTGNVPDTQYF
TRBD1 few TRBJ2-1 TRBV10-3 TGTGCCATCAGCGCCCAGACAGGGGGGCACAATGAGCAGTTCTTC CAISAQTGGHNEQFF
NA few TRBJ1-2 TRBV12-3/TRBV12-4 TGTGCCGGTACCGGGACTGCCTTTTTTGGCTACACCTTC CAGTGTAFFGYTF
NA NA TRBJ2-5 TRBV20-1 TGCAGTGCTCCAAAGCTTGAAACTGGAGAGACCCAGTACTTC CSAPKLETGETQYF
NA few TRBJ1-6 TRBV3-1 TGTGCCAGCACCTCCCAAGGGACACCCCTCCACTTT CASTSQGTPLHF
TRBD2 many TRBJ2-7 TRBV29-1 TGCAGCGTTGCGCGTCGGCTAGCGGGAGCCTACGAGCAGTACTTC CSVARRLAGAYEQYF
NA few TRBJ2-1 TRBV20-1 TGCAGTGCCTCAGACAAAACGCCCAATGAGCAGTTCTTC CSASDKTPNEQFF
TRBD2 NA TRBJ2-1 TRBV9 TGTGCCAGCAGCGTAGTGCCCCTAGCGGGATACAATGAGCAGTTCTTC CASSVVPLAGYNEQFF
TRBD2 few TRBJ2-1 TRBV4-2 TGTGCCAGCAGCCCGAGCGGGATAACCTACAATGAGCAGTTCTTC CASSPSGITYNEQFF
TRBD2 once TRBJ2-1 TRBV28 TGTGCCAGCATTCAAGCGGGAAGGTACAATGAGCAGTTCTTC CASIQAGRYNEQFF
TRBD1 many TRBJ2-2 TRBV5-1 TGCGCCAGCAGCATGGACAGGGTGGATACCGGGGAGCTGTTTTTT CASSMDRVDTGELFF
NA NA TRBJ2-7 TRBV12-3/TRBV12-4 TGTGCCAGCAGTCGGGGCGCCGAGCAGTACTTC CASSRGAEQYF
NA NA TRBJ1-5 TRBV12-3/TRBV12-4 TGTGCCAGCAGCCCCGGCGGGTTTGGCAATCAGCCCCAGCATTTT CASSPGGFGNQPQHF
NA few TRBJ2-5 TRBV6-2/TRBV6-3 TGTGCCAGCAGTACTGAGGAGAGGACCCAGTACTTC CASSTEERTQYF
TRBD1 NA TRBJ2-7 TRBV6-2/TRBV6-3 TGTGCCAGCAGTGCCGCCGGGACAGGAACCTACGAGCAGTACTTC CASSAAGTGTYEQYF
NA many TRBJ1-2 TRBV27 TGTGCCAGCAGCAAACAGGGTATCTGGGCTGGCTACACCTTC CASSKQGIWAGYTF
TRBD2 few TRBJ2-7 TRBV14 TGTGCCAGCAGCCAAAAACTAGCGTCAAGCTCCTACGAGCAGTACTTC CASSQKLASSSYEQYF
TRBD1 NA TRBJ2-1 TRBV15 TGTGCCACCAGCAGAAAATTTCTCGGGACAGGGAGCAATGAGCAGTTCTTC CATSRKFLGTGSNEQFF
TRBD1 many TRBJ2-4 TRBV4-1 TGCGCCAGCAGCCAAGACCGGGACAGGGGTTATCGGAACATTCAGTACTTC CASSQDRDRGYRNIQYF
TRBD1 few TRBJ2-2 TRBV7-8 TGTGCCAGCAGGCCGACAGGGGGCCTCACCGGGGAGCTGTTTTTT CASRPTGGLTGELFF
TRBD1 NA TRBJ2-1 TRBV3-1 TGTGCCAGCAGCCAACCTAACTGGACAGGGAGGAGGAATGAGCAGTTCTTC CASSQPNWTGRRNEQFF
NA NA TRBJ2-3 TRBV7-2 TGTGCCACGGGGCGGACAGATACGCAGTATTTT CATGRTDTQYF
TRBD1 NA TRBJ2-1 TRBV25-1 TGTGCCAGCATAAGGACAGGGGGCGGTGATTACAATGAGCAGTTCTTC CASIRTGGGDYNEQFF
NA few TRBJ2-7 TRBV2 TGTGCCAGCAGTGAAAGTCGGGGGGCGCGAGTGGACTACGAGCAGTACTTC CASSESRGARVDYEQYF
NA NA TRBJ1-3 TRBV5-1 TGCGCCAGCAGCTTAACCGGGACCTACTCTGGAAACACCATATATTTT CASSLTGTYSGNTIYF
TRBD2 few TRBJ2-1 TRBV28 TGTGCCAGCAGTTTCATGGCGGGAGCGCTCTACAATGAGCAGTTCTTC CASSFMAGALYNEQFF
NA few TRBJ2-3 TRBV20-1 TGCAGTGCTAGACTGAACACAGATACGCAGTATTTT CSARLNTDTQYF
TRBD2 many TRBJ2-1 TRBV10-3 TGTGCCATCAGTAATACTCTAGCGGAACGTACGAATGAGCAGTTCTTC CAISNTLAERTNEQFF
TRBD1 NA TRBJ2-1 TRBV6-1 TGTGCCAGCAGTACATTGACAGGGGGCTTTGGGGTTGACCGCAATGAGCAGTTCTTC CASSTLTGGFGVDRNEQFF
NA NA TRBJ1-5 TRBV7-8 TGTGCCAGCAGCGCTGGACGGACAGCCTACAATCAGCCCCAGCATTTT CASSAGRTAYNQPQHF
NA few TRBJ2-4 TRBV7-8 TGTGCCAGCAGCTTAGGAGGGGGGTTTGGGAACATTCAGTACTTC CASSLGGGFGNIQYF
TRBD2 NA TRBJ2-5 TRBV9 TGTGCCAGCAGCGTAGGGGGAGCGGGGACCCAAGAGACCCAGTACTTC CASSVGGAGTQETQYF
NA few TRBJ2-5 TRBV24-1 TGTGCCACCAGTTTGTTTTTAGGGGGTAGAGAGACCCAGTACTTC CATSLFLGGRETQYF
TRBD1 few TRBJ1-1 TRBV12-3/TRBV12-4 TGTGCCAGCAGTTTAGGCCGAGGGGGCCGGAAGTCAGAAGCTTTCTTT CASSLGRGGRKSEAFF
NA NA TRBJ1-6 TRBV4-2 TGTGCCAGCGGCCAAGGGGTCAGCCTTGGGTCACCCCTCCACTTT CASGQGVSLGSPLHF